The 21 T cell receptor beta chains presented below share a single source sample, sequenced in a study of T cells in Graves' hyperthyroidism and ophthalmopathy. TCR beta CDR3 regions were amplified from RNA. The TCR CDR3 first-round RT-PCR relied on the HTBI primer set. TCRdb redid the calling of the multiplex PCR reads with MiXCR, one entry per CDR3 protein. The sample holds fewer than 250,000 distinct CDR3 sequences, 15% to 20% seen once. Sequenced material: blood. These receptor sequences come from a man aged 50 or older with Graves' hyperthyroidism.

This clonotype was found many times. The chain's CDR3 is CASSPRAFRARSNEQFF. CDR3 nucleotide sequence: TGTGCCAGCAGTCCTCGGGCCTTTCGGGCACGAAGCAATGAGCAGTTCTTC. V gene TRBV28 combines with J gene TRBJ2-1; D is unclear. CDR1 MDHEN and CDR2 SYDVKM come from the germline V gene. V was cut by 5 bases and J by 6 bases, with 23 bases left in between. The CDR3 contains 17 residues.

Concerning this clonotype itself: A much larger clonotype is one base distant, so this may be a read error. The chain uses TRBV7-9 and TRBJ2-2, with TRBD2 as a possible D gene (5 bases). This CDR3 is 13 amino acids long. From germline, CDR1 is SEHNR and CDR2 FQNEAQ (reference sequence). The CDR3, as DNA: TGTGCCAGCAGCTTAGTACAGCCCGGGAAGCTGTTTTTT. It translates to CASSLVQPGKLFF.

This clonotype has at least ten counts. The chain has TRBV28 and TRBJ1-1; no clear D. This CDR3 has 15 amino acids. Trimming took 6 bases from V and 5 from J, leaving 19 bases between them. CDR1 is MDHEN and CDR2 is SYDVKM in the germline V gene. CDR3 DNA sequence: TGTGCCAGCAGACCTCCGGCCGGGGAGGATACTGAAGCTTTCTTT. This sequence encodes CASRPPAGEDTEAFF.

This clonotype was seen a handful of times. V gene TRBV4-3 combines with J gene TRBJ1-4; D gene unclear. CDR1 is LGHNA and CDR2 is YSLEER in the germline V gene. The ends were cut back, 4 bases at V and 7 bases at J, with 19 bases in the middle. The CDR3 contains 16 residues. The CDR3: CASSPLGRSEGEKLFF. CDR3 nucleotide sequence: TGCGCCAGCAGCCCGCTGGGCAGGTCGGAAGGTGAAAAACTGTTTTTT.

This clonotype was picked up a small number of times. The chain combines TRBV29-1 with TRBJ1-1; unclear D gene. The CDR3 totals 13 residues. CDR1 SQVTM and CDR2 ANQGSEA come from the germline V gene. The V gene lost 3 bases and the J gene lost 3 bases, with 11 bases spanning the gap. Here the CDR3 reads CSVDLVRDTEAFF. The CDR3 DNA follows: TGCAGCGTTGATTTGGTTAGGGACACTGAAGCTTTCTTT. Based on the CDR3 plus reference TRBV29-1 and TRBJ1-1, the full variable domain is SAVISQKPSRDICQRGTSLTIQCQVDSQVTMMFWYRQQPGQSLTLIATANQGSEATYESGFVIDKFPISRPNLTFSTLTVSNMSPEDSSIYLCSVDLVRDTEAFFGQGTRLTVV.

Ten or more counts support this clonotype. J is TRBJ2-3 and V is TRBV6-2 or TRBV6-3; D is unclear. The CDR3 runs to 13 residues. Deletions cut 2 bases from V and 4 bases from J, with 7 bases between. Germline assignment: CDR1 MNHEY and CDR2 SVGEGT. The CDR3 sequence is CASSYVGADTQYF. The CDR3 DNA reads as TGTGCCAGCAGTTACGTTGGGGCAGATACGCAGTATTTT.

This clonotype was seen only a few times. The genes are TRBV4-2 and TRBJ2-1; 9 nucleotides match TRBD2. CDR3 size: 15 residues. Germline-derived CDR1 and CDR2 are LGHNA and YNFKEQ. Losses at the gene ends were 2 bases for V and 7 bases for J; bases not matched to a gene: 6. The CDR3 sequence: CASSQTLAGRNEQFF. The CDR3 coding sequence is TGTGCCAGCAGCCAAACCCTAGCGGGACGGAATGAGCAGTTCTTC.

V is TRBV24-1 and J is TRBJ2-1; the D is unclear. V was trimmed by 0 bases and J by 10 bases, leaving 3 bases between them. CDR3 length: 11 amino acids. Per germline, CDR1 KGHDR and CDR2 SFDVKD. The CDR3 loop reads CATSDLTEQFF. DNA for the CDR3: TGTGCCACCAGTGATTTGACAGAGCAGTTCTTC.

This clonotype was observed many times. The gene calls are TRBV6-1 and TRBJ2-2, with 7 positions matching TRBD1. Germline CDR1 MNHNS, CDR2 SASEGT. The ends lost 8 bases at V and 2 bases at J; junction bases unmatched: 2. The CDR3 extends over 13 amino acids. CDR3 in DNA: TGTGCCAGCGGGACAGCCAACACCGGGGAGCTGTTTTTT. Its protein is CASGTANTGELFF.

This clonotype was observed at least ten times. The CDR3 reads CASSRRREVSSYNEQFF. Written as DNA, the CDR3 is TGTGCCAGCAGCCGCCGTAGGGAGGTGAGCTCCTACAATGAGCAGTTCTTC. The J gene is TRBJ2-1, the V gene TRBV28; D may be TRBD2 (6 bases). The length of the CDR3 is 17 residues. V was cut by 6 bases and J by 0 bases, with 18 bases left in between. Germline V gives CDR1 MDHEN, CDR2 SYDVKM.

This clonotype came up many times. The chain links TRBV18 to TRBJ1-1; D uncertain. CDR1 and CDR2 from the germline V gene are KGHSH and LQKENI. This CDR3 is 14 amino acids long. V was trimmed by 4 bases and J by 1 base, leaving 10 bases between them. In DNA, the CDR3 is TGTGCCAGCTCACGTTATGAGAAGAACACTGAAGCTTTCTTT. Residues: CASSRYEKNTEAFF. The full variable domain, its missing parts supplied by reference TRBV18 and TRBJ1-1, is NAGVMQNPRHLVRRRGQEARLRCSPMKGHSHVYWYRQLPEEGLKFMVYLQKENIIDESGMPKERFSAEFPKEGPSILRIQQVVRGDSAAYFCASSRYEKNTEAFFGQGTRLTVV.

This clonotype was detected ten times or more. The rearrangement links TRBV7-8 to TRBJ2-5; D may be TRBD2 (6 bases). Germline V gene sequence: CDR1 SGHVS, CDR2 FQNEAQ. CDR3 length: 16 amino acids. V was trimmed by 2 bases and J by 5 bases, leaving 18 bases between them. CDR3 in amino acids: CASSLREWGSPETQYF. In DNA form, the CDR3 reads TGTGCCAGCAGCTTACGGGAGTGGGGGTCCCCGGAGACCCAGTACTTC.

The CDR3: CSAPGRGNTEAFF. CDR3 bases: TGCAGTGCCCCGGGGAGGGGGAACACTGAAGCTTTCTTT. V and J are TRBV20-1 and TRBJ1-1; TRBD1 might be the D (5 bases). From germline, CDR1 is DFQATT and CDR2 SNEGSKA (reference sequence). The germline V and J ends were trimmed by 6 bases and 1 base, with 12 bases remaining between them. The length of the CDR3 is 13 residues.

This chain connects TRBV18 to TRBJ2-3; 9 positions agree with TRBD2. Germline CDR1 and CDR2: KGHSH and LQKENI. CDR3 length: 14 amino acids. The V and J ends lost 3 bases and 4 bases, in that order; junction bases with no gene match: 2. The CDR3 spells CASSPAGGSDTQYF. CDR3 DNA: TGTGCCAGCTCACCTGCGGGAGGGTCAGATACGCAGTATTTT.

There are many counts of this clonotype. The rearrangement joins TRBV28 to TRBJ2-4; 7 nucleotides align to TRBD1. With 2 bases clipped from V and 8 bases from J, the junction kept 6 bases outside the gene matches. The CDR3 runs to 14 residues. Germline CDR1 reads MDHEN; CDR2 reads SYDVKM. The CDR3 sequence is CASSLQDRSYIQYF. The CDR3 DNA reads TGTGCCAGCAGTTTACAGGACAGGTCCTACATTCAGTACTTC. Filled out from reference TRBV28 and TRBJ2-4, the complete variable domain reads DVKVTQSSRYLVKRTGEKVFLECVQDMDHENMFWYRQDPGLGLRLIYFSYDVKMKEKGDIPEGYSVSREKKERFSLILESASTNQTSMYLCASSLQDRSYIQYFGAGTRLSVL.

This clonotype was seen at least ten times. V is TRBV7-2 and J is TRBJ1-1; no clear D. CDR3 length equals 15 residues. The ends were cut back, 3 bases at V and 0 bases at J, with 11 bases in the middle. The germline V gene encodes CDR1 SGHTA and CDR2 FQGNSA. The CDR3 spells CASSFFAGLNTEAFF. The DNA of the CDR3 is TGTGCCAGCAGCTTTTTCGCAGGATTGAACACTGAAGCTTTCTTT.

The chain links TRBV2 to TRBJ2-7, with 10 bases that match TRBD1. CDR1 and CDR2 (germline): SNHLY, FYNNEI. The CDR3 totals 14 residues. With V trimmed by 5 bases and J by 3 bases, 4 bases remained unmatched. The DNA of the CDR3 is TGTGCCAGCAGTCGACAGGGGGCGCGCTACGAGCAGTACTTC. Its translation: CASSRQGARYEQYF.

This clonotype occurred many times. The genes are TRBV7-2 and TRBJ2-7, with a weak D call TRBD2 (5 bases). Germline V gene sequence: CDR1 SGHTA, CDR2 FQGNSA. This CDR3 region has 14 residues. V lost 5 bases and J 3 bases, leaving 14 bases between the germline ends. The CDR3 here is CASSPQDSDYEQYF. CDR3 DNA: TGTGCCAGCAGCCCCCAGGACTCTGACTACGAGCAGTACTTC. Variable domain in full (rest from reference TRBV7-2 and TRBJ2-7): GAGVSQSPSNKVTEKGKDVELRCDPISGHTALYWYRQSLGQGLEFLIYFQGNSAPDKSGLPSDRFSAERTGGSVSTLTIQRTQQEDSAVYLCASSPQDSDYEQYFGPGTRLTVT.

This clonotype has ten or more counts. The V call is TRBV9, the J call TRBJ2-1; 9 bases map to TRBD2. V lost 3 bases to trimming and J lost 6 bases; unmatched junction nucleotides: 7. Germline CDR1 and CDR2: SGDLS and YYNGEE. The CDR3 is 15 residues long. CDR3 region: CASSAVAGVTNEQFF. CDR3 nucleotides: TGTGCCAGCAGCGCCGTAGCGGGAGTAACCAATGAGCAGTTCTTC.

The J gene is TRBJ2-6, the V gene TRBV7-8, with D unresolved. Trimming took 1 base from V and 2 from J, leaving 6 bases between them. In germline, CDR1 is SGHVS, CDR2 FQNEAQ. The CDR3 extends over 15 amino acids. This CDR3 is CASSLVLTGANVLTF. CDR3 DNA: TGTGCCAGCAGCTTAGTACTTACTGGGGCCAACGTCCTGACTTTC.

This clonotype was picked up one time. A much bigger clone sits one base away, suggesting this may be a read error. This sequence joins TRBV5-6 and TRBJ2-5, with TRBD2 as a possible D gene (5 bases). Germline V gene lookup returns CDR1 SGHDT and CDR2 YYEEEE. V lost 7 bases, J lost 8 bases, and 12 bases lay in between. The CDR3 has 11 residues. This CDR3 is CASGIGRTQYF. The CDR3 DNA sequence: TGTGCCAGCGGTATAGGGAGAACCCAGTACTTC.